The table lists the clone carrying this T cell receptor beta chain with many counts. These data are taken from a study of T cells in Graves' hyperthyroidism and ophthalmopathy. Not enrolled were patients with uncontrolled infection, other autoimmune disease, pregnancy or lactation. It was RNA transcripts that yielded the amplified TCR beta CDR3 regions. HTBI primers drove first-round RT-PCR of the TCR CDR3. TCRdb recomputed calls from the multiplex PCR reads with MiXCR, one row per CDR3 protein. The sample yields 380,000 or so distinct CDR3 sequences, around an eighth seen once. The sequencing sample was made of blood. This TCR came from a man aged 25-45 years with Graves' hyperthyroidism that later progressed to Graves' ophthalmopathy.

CDR3 bases: TGCGCCAGCAGCTTGGATGGGGGTAGCAATCAGCCCCAGCATTTT. This gives the protein CASSLDGGSNQPQHF. The V and J genes are TRBV5-1 and TRBJ1-5; weak D call: TRBD1 (5 bases). The CDR3 runs 15 residues. CDR1 is SGHRS, CDR2 YFSETQ, per germline. Deletions cut 0 bases from V and 0 bases from J, with 7 bases between.